Below are 9 T cell receptor beta chains sequenced from a single sample in a study of identical twins (dated by TCRdb to 2016 to 2018). Libraries were made using 5' RACE. Instrument on record: Illumina HiSeq 2000. In-frame beta chains were kept once TCRdb had trimmed the public reads at Q25 with fastp and called clones with MiXCR. Every entry covers one CDR3 protein and lists the most common genes and DNA from its rows. The sample data list hundreds of thousands of distinct CDR3 sequences, and roughly 18% of these were observed just once. Around 13% of the sample lies in the top ten. These data also formed part of another study, on T cells expressing NK-cell markers.

Sequenced sample: PBMCs. The receptors shown here come from a woman under 30 in good health.

In this sample, this clonotype turned up a few times. This chain links TRBV9 with TRBJ2-3; 7 bases match TRBD2. J lost 2 bases, V lost 0 bases, and 3 bases had no gene match. The length of the CDR3 is 15 residues. In germline, CDR1 is SGDLS, CDR2 YYNGEE. The CDR3 DNA reads as TGTGCCAGCAGCGTAGCGGGAGGACACACAGATACGCAGTATTTT. Its protein product is CASSVAGGHTDTQYF.

As DNA, the CDR3 is TGTGCCAGCCTCCCCGGAGTCGCAACTAATGAAAAACTGTTTTTT. Its translation is CASLPGVATNEKLFF. The V call is TRBV12-3 or TRBV12-4, the J call TRBJ1-4; no firm D call. The CDR3 length is 15 residues. V gave up 8 bases and J gave up 0 bases, with 13 bases separating them.

A few counts support this clonotype. The chain recombines TRBV6-5 with TRBJ2-1; D is possibly TRBD2 (6 bases). The CDR3 totals 14 residues. V shed 3 bases and J shed 6 bases, with 12 bases lying between them. Germline V gene sequence: CDR1 MNHEY, CDR2 SVGAGI. The CDR3: CASSYRDSGNEQFF. CDR3 bases: TGTGCCAGCAGTTATAGGGACTCGGGCAATGAGCAGTTCTTC.

The V gene is TRBV20-1, the J gene TRBJ2-1; D might be TRBD2 (5 bases). The V gene's germline CDR1 is DFQATT and CDR2 SNEGSKA (reference sequence). The ends were cut back, 6 bases at V and 8 bases at J, with 17 bases in the middle. This CDR3 is built from 13 residues. CDR3 loop: CSASILLEDEQFF. The CDR3 DNA reads TGCAGTGCAAGCATACTCCTGGAGGATGAGCAGTTCTTC.

This clonotype was detected ten times or more. CDR3: CSARPRVDRSYNEQFF. The CDR3, as DNA: TGCAGTGCTAGACCTCGGGTGGACAGGTCCTACAATGAGCAGTTCTTC. The chain has TRBV20-1 and TRBJ2-1; 7 bases align to TRBD1. Germline assignment: CDR1 DFQATT and CDR2 SNEGSKA (reference sequence). This CDR3 has 16 amino acids. V lost 2 bases, J lost 1 base, and 8 bases stayed unmatched.

This clonotype occurred once. This chain joins TRBV5-5 and TRBJ2-1; TRBD2 aligns across 9 bases. Germline CDR1 SGHKS, CDR2 YYEKEE (reference sequence). J lost 4 bases, V lost 1 base, and 6 bases had no gene match. The CDR3 is 16 amino acids. The CDR3 spells CASSLWRLAGYNEQFF. DNA of the CDR3: TGTGCCAGCAGCTTGTGGAGGCTAGCGGGATACAATGAGCAGTTCTTC.

This chain links TRBV10-3 with TRBJ2-1, with TRBD2 matching 10 bases. The CDR3 spans 15 residues. Germline V CDR1 and CDR2: ENHRY, SYGVKD. The ends lost 7 bases at V and 6 bases at J; junction bases unmatched: 9. The CDR3 DNA reads TGTGCCATCACCCCTGGAGCGGGAGGGACCAATGAGCAGTTCTTC. This codes for CAITPGAGGTNEQFF.

The gene calls are TRBV7-6 and TRBJ2-2; D is tentatively TRBD1 or TRBD2 (5 bases each). Germline assignment: CDR1 SGHVS and CDR2 FNYEAQ. Trimming shortened V by 2 bases and J by 3 bases, and 16 bases separated the two germline ends. CDR3 length: 17 residues. CDR3 sequence: CASSLRVPGTDTGELFF. The CDR3 DNA reads TGTGCCAGCAGCTTAAGGGTCCCGGGGACCGACACCGGGGAGCTGTTTTTT.

The chain is built from TRBV12-3 or TRBV12-4 and TRBJ1-5; TRBD1 aligns across 9 bases. The CDR3 is 15 residues long. The J segment lost 7 bases and the V segment lost 6 bases, leaving 10 bases of the junction unmatched. CDR3 amino acids: CASRYGQGILQPQHF. CDR3 coding DNA: TGTGCCAGCAGATACGGACAGGGGATACTACAGCCCCAGCATTTT.